These 11 T cell receptor beta chains were sequenced from one sample in a study of blood T cell repertoires in COVID-19. TCRdb's table, derived via immunoSEQ multiplex PCR, lists solely in-frame clones and lacks some. Of 75,000 to 80,000 clones listed, about 87% are singletons. The sequencing sample was made of peripheral blood. The receptors here all came from a human donor in a cohort sampled during active COVID-19.

The chain has TRBV18 and TRBJ2-1; 11 bases line up with TRBD2. The J segment lost 4 bases and the V segment lost 3 bases, leaving 2 bases of the junction unmatched. Per the germline V gene, CDR1 is KGHSH and CDR2 is LQKENI. The CDR3 extends over 15 amino acids. The CDR3 region has the DNA TGTGCCAGCTCACCGACTAGCGGGGAGTACAATGAGCAGTTCTTC. Encoded protein: CASSPTSGEYNEQFF.

V is TRBV15 and J is TRBJ2-7; tentative D call: TRBD1 (6 bases). The germline V gene has CDR1 LNHNV and CDR2 YYDKDF (reference sequence). V lost 8 bases and J lost 1, with 9 bases in between. CDR3 length: 12 residues. For the CDR3, the DNA is TGTGCCACCTCTACAGGGTCCTACGAGCAGTACTTC. As protein: CATSTGSYEQYF.

V usage is TRBV2 and J usage is TRBJ1-4, with D possibly matching TRBD1 (5 bases). V shed 11 bases and J shed 4 bases, with 14 bases lying between them. CDR3 size: 13 residues. The germline gives CDR1 SNHLY, CDR2 FYNNEI. The chain's CDR3 is CAGRQSFNEKLFF. CDR3 DNA: TGTGCCGGAAGACAGTCCTTTAATGAAAAACTGTTTTTT.

The genes are TRBV9 and TRBJ2-1, with D possibly matching TRBD1 (6 bases). In germline, CDR1 is SGDLS, CDR2 YYNGEE. V lost 3 bases to trimming and J lost 3 bases, with 13 bases between them. The CDR3 sequence is 15 residues long. The CDR3 reads CASSALRGNYNEQFF. DNA for the CDR3: TGTGCCAGCAGCGCATTAAGGGGGAACTACAATGAGCAGTTCTTC.

The chain has TRBV6-2 or TRBV6-3 and TRBJ2-1; 11 bases are a match to TRBD2. The CDR3 totals 15 residues. Germline V CDR1 and CDR2: MNHEY, SVGEGT. After removal of 6 bases from V and 3 bases from J, the junction contained 4 bases not matched to a gene. Here the CDR3 reads CASSSLAGDYNEQFF. The CDR3, as DNA: TGTGCCAGCAGCTCACTAGCGGGAGACTACAATGAGCAGTTCTTC.

As regards this clone: The junction differs from germline at one of its ends, possibly a read error. This chain connects TRBV10-3 to TRBJ1-3; D might be TRBD1 (5 bases). Germline V CDR1 and CDR2: ENHRY, SYGVKD. This CDR3 region has 14 residues. The CDR3 region is CATSWGVSGNTIYF. CDR3 DNA sequence: TGTGCCACCAGTTGGGGCGTATCTGGAAACACCATATATTTT.

This clone was seen just once. The V and J genes are TRBV28 and TRBJ1-3; 8 nucleotides match TRBD1. Germline V CDR1 and CDR2: MDHEN, SYDVKM. Trimming took 5 bases from V and 4 from J; bases not matched to a gene: 13. This CDR3 is built from 17 residues. The CDR3 bases are TGTGCCAGCAGTCGACCCACCCCCGGACAGGGCGGAAACACCATATATTTT. It yields the protein CASSRPTPGQGGNTIYF.

The CDR3 sequence is CASSQSSSGGEQYF. The CDR3 nucleotides are TGTGCCAGCAGCCAATCGAGTAGCGGGGGGGAGCAGTACTTC. The chain is built from TRBV3-1 (or the pseudogene TRBV3-2) and TRBJ2-7; 10 bases align to TRBD2. This CDR3 has 14 residues. Germline CDR1 reads LGHDT; CDR2 reads YNNKEL (reference sequence). The junction had 5 bases not matched to a gene; V was cut back by 2 bases and J by 7 bases.

This clone turned up a few times. The chain couples TRBV7-9 to TRBJ1-1; TRBD1 matches 7 bases. CDR3 length: 12 amino acids. Trimming removed 5 bases from V and 6 bases from J; junction bases left unmatched: 3. Germline CDR1 reads SEHNR; CDR2 reads FQNEAQ (reference sequence). For the CDR3, the DNA is TGTGCCAGCAGCACGACAGGGTCTGAAGCTTTCTTT. Encoded protein: CASSTTGSEAFF. Looking up the rest from reference TRBV7-9 and TRBJ1-1 gives the full variable domain: DTGVSQNPRHKITKRGQNVTFRCDPISEHNRLYWYRQTLGQGPEFLTYFQNEAQLEKSRLLSDRFSAERPKGSFSTLEIQRTEQGDSAMYLCASSTTGSEAFFGQGTRLTVV.

The chain uses TRBV7-2 and TRBJ2-3, with 14 bases fitting TRBD2. The CDR3 spans 16 residues. CDR1 is SGHTA, CDR2 FQGNSA, per germline. V was pared by 2 bases and J by 6 bases, with 4 bases of the junction left unmatched. The CDR3 nucleotides read TGTGCCAGCAGCTTATTGACTAGCGGGGGGGCCGATACGCAGTATTTT. Protein product: CASSLLTSGGADTQYF.

The table lists this clone with a count of one. This rearrangement joins TRBV7-2 to TRBJ1-5; TRBD1 matches 7 bases. Germline-derived CDR1 and CDR2 are SGHTA and FQGNSA. This CDR3 region has 15 residues. The junction had 6 bases not matched to a gene; V was cut back by 4 bases and J by 3 bases. In DNA, the CDR3 is TGTGCCAGCAGCTCACAGGGGCCCAACAATCAGCCCCAGCATTTT. It translates to CASSSQGPNNQPQHF.